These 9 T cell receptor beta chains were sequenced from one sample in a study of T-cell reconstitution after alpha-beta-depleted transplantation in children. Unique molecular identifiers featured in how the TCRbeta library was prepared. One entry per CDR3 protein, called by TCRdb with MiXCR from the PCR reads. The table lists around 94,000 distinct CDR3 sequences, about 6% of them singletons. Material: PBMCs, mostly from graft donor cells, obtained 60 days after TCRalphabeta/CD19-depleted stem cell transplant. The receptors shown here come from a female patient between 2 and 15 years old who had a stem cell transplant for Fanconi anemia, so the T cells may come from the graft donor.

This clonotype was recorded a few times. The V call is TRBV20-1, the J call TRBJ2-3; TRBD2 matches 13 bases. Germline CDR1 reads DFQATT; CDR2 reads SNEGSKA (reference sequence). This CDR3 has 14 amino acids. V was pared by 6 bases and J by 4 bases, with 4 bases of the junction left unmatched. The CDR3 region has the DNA TGCAGTGCCAAACTAGCGGGAGGGCCAGATACGCAGTATTTT. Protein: CSAKLAGGPDTQYF.

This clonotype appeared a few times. The DNA for the CDR3 is TGCAGTGCTAGAGATCGACAGGGGATGGATTCACCCCTCCACTTT. Amino acids: CSARDRQGMDSPLHF. The rearrangement uses TRBV20-1 and TRBJ1-6; TRBD1 matches at 8 bases. Germline-derived CDR1 and CDR2 are DFQATT and SNEGSKA (reference sequence). The CDR3 is 15 amino acids. J gave up 8 bases and V 0 bases, and 6 bases lay outside the gene matches.

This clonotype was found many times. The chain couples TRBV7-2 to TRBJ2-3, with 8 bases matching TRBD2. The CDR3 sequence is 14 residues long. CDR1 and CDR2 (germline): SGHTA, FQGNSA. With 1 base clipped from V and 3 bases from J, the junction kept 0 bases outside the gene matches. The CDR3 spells CASSLGLATDTQYF. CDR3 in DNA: TGTGCCAGCAGCTTAGGACTAGCGACAGATACGCAGTATTTT.

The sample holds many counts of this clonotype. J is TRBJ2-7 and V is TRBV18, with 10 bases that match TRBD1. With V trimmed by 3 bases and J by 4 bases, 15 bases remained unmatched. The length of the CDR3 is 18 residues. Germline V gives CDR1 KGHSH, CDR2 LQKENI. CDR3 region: CASSPQILAGTGDYEQYF. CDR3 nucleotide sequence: TGTGCCAGCTCACCTCAAATCTTAGCGGGGACAGGGGATTACGAGCAGTACTTC. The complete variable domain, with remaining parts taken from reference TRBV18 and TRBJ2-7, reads NAGVMQNPRHLVRRRGQEARLRCSPMKGHSHVYWYRQLPEEGLKFMVYLQKENIIDESGMPKERFSAEFPKEGPSILRIQQVVRGDSAAYFCASSPQILAGTGDYEQYFGPGTRLTVT.

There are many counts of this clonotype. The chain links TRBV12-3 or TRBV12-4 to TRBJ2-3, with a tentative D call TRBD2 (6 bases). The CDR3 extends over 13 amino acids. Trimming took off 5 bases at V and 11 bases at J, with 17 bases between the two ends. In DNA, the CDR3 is TGTGCCAGCAGTGTGGCCCTAGCGATCGGGCAGTATTTT. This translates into CASSVALAIGQYF.

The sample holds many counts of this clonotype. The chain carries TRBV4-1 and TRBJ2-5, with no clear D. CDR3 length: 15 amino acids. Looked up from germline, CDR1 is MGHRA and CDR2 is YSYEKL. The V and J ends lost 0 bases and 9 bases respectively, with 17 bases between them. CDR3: CASSQESSDTSAQYF. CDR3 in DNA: TGCGCCAGCAGCCAAGAGTCATCGGATACGTCGGCCCAGTACTTC.

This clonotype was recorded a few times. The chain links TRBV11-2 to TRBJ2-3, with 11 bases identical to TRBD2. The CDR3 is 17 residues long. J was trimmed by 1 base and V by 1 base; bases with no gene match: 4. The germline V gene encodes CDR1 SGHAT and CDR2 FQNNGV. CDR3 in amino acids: CASSLVLGLAGTDTQYF. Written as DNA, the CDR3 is TGTGCCAGCAGCTTAGTCTTGGGACTAGCGGGCACAGATACGCAGTATTTT.

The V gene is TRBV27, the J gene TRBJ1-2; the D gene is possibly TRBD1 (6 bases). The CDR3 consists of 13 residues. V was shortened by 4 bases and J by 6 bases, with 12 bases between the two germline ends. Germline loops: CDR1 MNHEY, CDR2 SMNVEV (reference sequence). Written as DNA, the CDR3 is TGTGCCAGCAGTTATCGGGGGGCAGATGGCTACACCTTC. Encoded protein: CASSYRGADGYTF.

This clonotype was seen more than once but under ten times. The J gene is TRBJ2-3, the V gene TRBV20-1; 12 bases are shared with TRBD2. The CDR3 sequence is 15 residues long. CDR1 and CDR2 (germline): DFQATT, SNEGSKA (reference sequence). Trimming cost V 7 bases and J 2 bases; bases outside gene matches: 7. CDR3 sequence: CSGPLAGGITDTQYF. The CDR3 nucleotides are TGCAGTGGGCCACTAGCGGGGGGTATCACAGATACGCAGTATTTT.